This T cell receptor beta chain was captured in a study of blood T cell repertoires in COVID-19. V shed 8 bases and J shed 0 bases, with 13 bases lying between them. This CDR3 has 14 amino acids. Germline V CDR1 and CDR2: ENHRY, SYGVKD. Those enrolled, adults aged about 18 to 95 years, came from around 24 US areas. Allocation to cohorts depended on clinical history reported by the participants. For recovered donors of Cohort 3, there were two negative PCRs, clearance, or symptom resolution. Profiled with immunoSEQ multiplex PCR; TCRdb holds only in-frame clones, not every one. The sample gives approximately 180,000 clones, around 85% of which show up once; 5% to 8% is in the top ten.

This chain links TRBV10-3 with TRBJ2-5; D may be TRBD1 (5 bases). Specimen: PBMCs or T cells enriched from blood (not recorded which). The TCR was taken from a man aged 40-49 years who had recovered from COVID-19. The CDR3 reads CAIGAEAHQETQYF. In nucleotides, the CDR3 is TGTGCCATCGGGGCTGAGGCCCACCAAGAGACCCAGTACTTC.